The 32 T cell receptor beta chains below all came from one sample that was sequenced in a study of blood T cell repertoires in COVID-19. The table came from immunoSEQ multiplex PCR; TCRdb's copy has only in-frame clones and leaves some out. The table has 95,000 to 150,000 clones, roughly 88% seen once. Sequencing was carried out using peripheral blood. Source of these receptors: a man in his forties with acute or convalescent COVID-19.

V and J are TRBV7-3 and TRBJ2-3; 11 bases are a match to TRBD2. The CDR3 covers 16 residues. The V and J ends lost 1 base and 4 bases, in that order; junction bases with no gene match: 4. Germline V gene sequence: CDR1 SGHTA, CDR2 FQGTGA. The CDR3 protein is CASSLNSGGASDTQYF. The CDR3 DNA reads as TGTGCCAGCAGCTTAAATAGCGGGGGGGCTTCAGATACGCAGTATTTT.

The chain uses TRBV4-2 and TRBJ2-7; 11 bases are a match to TRBD1. V was clipped by 3 bases and J by 6 bases; unmatched bases: 7. Germline V gene data show CDR1 as LGHNA and CDR2 as YNFKEQ. The CDR3 is made up of 15 amino acids. The CDR3 sequence is CASSQTGTGGGEQYF. CDR3 nucleotides: TGTGCCAGCAGCCAGACCGGGACAGGGGGAGGCGAGCAGTACTTC.

The CDR3 spells CAWSVEVDYGYTF. CDR3 coding DNA: TGTGCCTGGAGTGTAGAGGTCGACTATGGCTACACCTTC. The V gene is TRBV30, the J gene TRBJ1-2, with D uncertain. The CDR3 sequence is 13 residues long. V dropped 0 bases and J dropped 3 bases, with 8 bases sitting between them. Germline lookup yields CDR1 GTSNPN and CDR2 SVGIG (reference sequence). The full variable domain, its missing parts supplied by reference TRBV30 and TRBJ1-2, is SQTIHQWPATLVQPVGSPLSLECTVEGTSNPNLYWYRQAAGRGLQLLFYSVGIGQISSEVPQNLSASRPQDRQFILSSKKLLLSDSGFYLCAWSVEVDYGYTFGSGTRLTVV.

The chain combines TRBV24-1 with TRBJ1-5, with 8 bases that match TRBD1. Germline CDR1 KGHDR, CDR2 SFDVKD. V lost 4 bases and J lost 0; bases outside the gene matches: 7. The CDR3 is made up of 17 amino acids. The CDR3 DNA follows: TGTGCCACCAGTGACCCGACAGGGGAGGATAGCAATCAGCCCCAGCATTTT. Translating it yields CATSDPTGEDSNQPQHF.

This chain uses TRBV7-2 with TRBJ1-2, with no clear D. The germline V gene encodes CDR1 SGHTA and CDR2 FQGNSA. The CDR3 contains 15 residues. The V and J ends lost 5 bases and 0 bases respectively, with 13 bases between them. For the CDR3, the DNA is TGTGCCAGCAGCCCACCGGGGAGCGCTAACTATGGCTACACCTTC. This sequence encodes CASSPPGSANYGYTF.

The CDR3 region is CASSLDSYGYTF. The CDR3 nucleotides read TGTGCCAGCAGCTTAGACAGCTATGGCTACACCTTC. This chain uses TRBV9 with TRBJ1-2, with a tentative D call TRBD1 (5 bases). With 4 bases removed from V and 4 bases from J, the gap between germline ends came to 8 bases. There are 12 residues in the CDR3. Germline assignment: CDR1 SGDLS and CDR2 YYNGEE.

The table lists this clone with a few counts. This rearrangement joins TRBV5-4 to TRBJ2-3; D is uncertain. CDR1 and CDR2 (germline): SGHNT, YYREEE (reference sequence). Between the trimmed V and J ends, which lost 0 bases and 0 bases, there was a span of 8 bases. The CDR3 sequence is 15 residues long. The CDR3 nucleotides read TGTGCCAGCAGCTTGGGGCTACAGAGCACAGATACGCAGTATTTT. This sequence encodes CASSLGLQSTDTQYF.

The chain has TRBV7-2 and TRBJ1-1, with D possibly being TRBD1 (5 bases). This CDR3 has 16 amino acids. Germline V CDR1 and CDR2: SGHTA, FQGNSA. With 5 bases removed from V and 7 bases from J, the gap between germline ends came to 23 bases. CDR3 protein: CASSRTGRRATFEAFF. In nucleotides, the CDR3 is TGTGCCAGCAGCCGCACAGGACGTCGGGCGACCTTTGAAGCTTTCTTT.

The chain employs TRBV7-8 and TRBJ1-5; a possible D gene is TRBD1 (6 bases). CDR3 size: 13 residues. V shed 7 bases and J shed 4 bases, with 11 bases lying between them. Germline lookup yields CDR1 SGHVS and CDR2 FQNEAQ. As DNA, the CDR3 is TGTGCCAGCACAAGGGGGGGGAATCAGCCCCAGCATTTT. Amino acid sequence: CASTRGGNQPQHF.

The gene calls are TRBV7-9 and TRBJ2-3; 9 bases line up with TRBD1. Germline trimming cut 3 bases from V and 4 bases from J; bases unmatched to any gene: 5. The CDR3 runs 15 residues. Germline CDR1 SEHNR, CDR2 FQNEAQ (reference sequence). In DNA, the CDR3 is TGTGCCAGCAGCTTTCACGGGACAGGGCCAGATACGCAGTATTTT. This codes for CASSFHGTGPDTQYF.

The chain combines TRBV7-9 with TRBJ2-5; a possible D gene is TRBD2 (5 bases). CDR1 is SEHNR and CDR2 is FQNEAQ in the germline V gene (reference sequence). The CDR3 contains 14 residues. V gave up 8 bases and J gave up 3 bases, with 16 bases separating them. CDR3 region: CASPPGGFEETQYF. CDR3 in DNA: TGTGCCAGCCCCCCCGGCGGGTTTGAAGAGACCCAGTACTTC.

The rearrangement uses TRBV5-1 and TRBJ2-5; the match to TRBD2 covers 7 bases. The V segment lost 2 bases and the J segment 2 bases; nucleotides outside the gene matches: 6. CDR1 SGHRS and CDR2 YFSETQ come from the germline V gene. CDR3 length: 15 residues. This CDR3 is CASSFQVGGQETQYF. The DNA of the CDR3 is TGCGCCAGCAGCTTTCAGGTGGGGGGGCAAGAGACCCAGTACTTC.

The J gene is TRBJ1-5, the V gene TRBV18, with a weak D call TRBD1 (5 bases). This CDR3 has 15 residues. Looked up from germline, CDR1 is KGHSH and CDR2 is LQKENI. The V end was cut by 3 bases, the J end by 5 bases, with 14 bases between. CDR3 bases: TGTGCCAGCTCACCGCTGGGCAGGGTGGATCAGCCCCAGCATTTT. It codes for CASSPLGRVDQPQHF.

The CDR3 loop is CASSSLGGGARLSNQPQHF. CDR3 sequence (DNA): TGTGCCAGCAGCTCCCTAGGCGGGGGCGCAAGATTGAGCAATCAGCCCCAGCATTTT. The chain uses TRBV7-2 and TRBJ1-5; possibly TRBD1 for D (6 bases). V was clipped by 4 bases and J by 1 base, with 23 bases between them. The germline V gene encodes CDR1 SGHTA and CDR2 FQGNSA. The CDR3 is 19 residues long. Variable domain in full (rest from reference TRBV7-2 and TRBJ1-5): GAGVSQSPSNKVTEKGKDVELRCDPISGHTALYWYRQSLGQGLEFLIYFQGNSAPDKSGLPSDRFSAERTGGSVSTLTIQRTQQEDSAVYLCASSSLGGGARLSNQPQHFGDGTRLSIL.

The rearrangement joins TRBV24-1 to TRBJ2-2; 10 bases are a match to TRBD2. The CDR3 contains 19 residues. Germline V gene data show CDR1 as KGHDR and CDR2 as SFDVKD. V was clipped by 4 bases and J by 5 bases; unmatched bases: 15. The chain's CDR3 is CATSEGRLAGAPGTGELFF. The CDR3, as DNA: TGTGCCACCAGTGAAGGTAGGCTAGCGGGAGCCCCGGGGACCGGGGAGCTGTTTTTT.

The chain recombines TRBV19 with TRBJ2-5, with 8 bases aligning to TRBD2. Germline assignment: CDR1 LNHDA and CDR2 SQIVND (reference sequence). V trimming: 8 bases; J trimming: 5 bases; junction bases outside the gene matches: 10. This CDR3 is 14 amino acids long. The DNA of the CDR3 is TGTGCCAGTTCTTTCGCGGGGGGATGGGAGACCCAGTACTTC. Its protein product is CASSFAGGWETQYF.

This CDR3 is CSVVVWTSGREQFF. DNA of the CDR3: TGCAGCGTTGTGGTCTGGACTAGCGGGCGTGAGCAGTTCTTC. The genes are TRBV29-1 and TRBJ2-1; TRBD2 matches 11 bases. The CDR3 is made up of 14 amino acids. Germline CDR1 and CDR2: SQVTM and ANQGSEA. The ends lost 4 bases at V and 9 bases at J; junction bases unmatched: 8.

The chain employs TRBV3-1 (or the pseudogene TRBV3-2) and TRBJ1-5; D may be TRBD1 (5 bases). The CDR3 covers 15 residues. With 4 bases removed from V and 2 bases from J, the gap between germline ends came to 12 bases. Germline loops: CDR1 LGHDT, CDR2 YNNKEL (reference sequence). The CDR3 reads CASSRGGFGNQPQHF. For the CDR3, the DNA is TGTGCCAGCAGCCGGGGGGGATTTGGCAATCAGCCCCAGCATTTT.

This clone has only one observation. The chain links TRBV13 to TRBJ2-3, with TRBD2 matching over 10 bases. The germline CDR1 and CDR2 sequences are PRHDT and FYEKMQ (reference sequence). CDR3 length: 15 residues. V shed 1 base and J 6 bases; nucleotides not matched to a gene: 4. The CDR3 loop reads CASSLASGSLDTQYF. In DNA, the CDR3 is TGTGCCAGCAGCTTAGCTAGCGGGAGTCTCGATACGCAGTATTTT.

V gene TRBV11-1 combines with J gene TRBJ2-7; TRBD2 is a possible D gene (6 bases). Trimming took 4 bases from V and 2 from J, leaving 9 bases between them. The germline V gene encodes CDR1 SGHAT and CDR2 FQDESV (reference sequence). This CDR3 is 13 amino acids long. Here the CDR3 reads CASSSGTPYEQYF. In nucleotides, the CDR3 is TGTGCCAGCAGCTCCGGGACTCCCTACGAGCAGTACTTC.

The chain joins TRBV9 to TRBJ1-6; tentative D call: TRBD1 (6 bases). Trimming took off 3 bases at V and 4 bases at J, with 14 bases between the two ends. CDR1 and CDR2 (germline): SGDLS, YYNGEE. This CDR3 has 16 amino acids. Written as DNA, the CDR3 is TGTGCCAGCAGCGCAAGTGGACAGTCATATAATTCACCCCTCCACTTT. Protein sequence: CASSASGQSYNSPLHF.

The rearrangement joins TRBV3-1 (or the pseudogene TRBV3-2) to TRBJ2-7; TRBD1 agrees at 10 bases. Germline CDR1 and CDR2: LGHDT and YNNKEL (reference sequence). The CDR3 has 14 residues. Trimming cost V 4 bases and J 7 bases; bases outside gene matches: 7. CDR3: CASSLSTGGWEQYF. CDR3 DNA sequence: TGTGCCAGCAGCCTATCGACAGGGGGCTGGGAGCAGTACTTC.

The V gene is TRBV11-2, the J gene TRBJ2-1; 9 bases align to TRBD2. With V trimmed by 5 bases and J by 5 bases, 10 bases remained unmatched. CDR3 length equals 16 residues. Germline loops: CDR1 SGHAT, CDR2 FQNNGV. CDR3 DNA: TGTGCCAGCAGCATACGCGGGGGGGTATGGAACAATGAGCAGTTCTTC. Translated: CASSIRGGVWNNEQFF.

V usage is TRBV3-1 (or the pseudogene TRBV3-2) and J usage is TRBJ2-5; weak D call: TRBD2 (5 bases). Germline assignment: CDR1 LGHDT and CDR2 YNNKEL (reference sequence). With 3 bases removed from V and 6 bases from J, the gap between germline ends came to 14 bases. The CDR3 totals 14 residues. The CDR3 coding sequence is TGTGCCAGCAGCCAGAGAGGAGCTAGCAAGACCCAGTACTTC. Amino acids: CASSQRGASKTQYF.

This chain joins TRBV5-6 and TRBJ1-3, with D hard to call. The CDR3 length is 14 residues. Trimming removed 2 bases from V and 6 bases from J, with 12 bases in between. The germline V gene encodes CDR1 SGHDT and CDR2 YYEEEE. CDR3 residues: CASSFTQSVNTIYF. As DNA, the CDR3 is TGTGCCAGCAGCTTTACACAGAGTGTAAACACCATATATTTT.

The gene calls are TRBV9 and TRBJ1-1; the match to TRBD1 covers 7 bases. J was trimmed by 0 bases and V by 2 bases; bases with no gene match: 16. The CDR3 extends over 19 amino acids. CDR1 and CDR2 (germline): SGDLS, YYNGEE. CDR3 sequence: CASSVRPGQDVQMNTEAFF. CDR3 DNA: TGTGCCAGCAGCGTTCGCCCTGGACAGGACGTTCAGATGAACACTGAAGCTTTCTTT.

This rearrangement joins TRBV11-2 to TRBJ2-2, with D perhaps matching TRBD2 (5 bases). Trimming took off 4 bases at V and 3 bases at J, with 15 bases between the two ends. The germline V gene has CDR1 SGHAT and CDR2 FQNNGV. The CDR3 contains 16 residues. CDR3 sequence reads: CASSSLTGVHTGELFF. The CDR3 DNA sequence: TGTGCCAGCAGCTCCCTGACCGGGGTACACACCGGGGAGCTGTTTTTT.

The chain carries TRBV19 and TRBJ1-2; the match to TRBD1 covers 9 bases. This CDR3 contains 15 residues. The ends lost 9 bases at V and 5 bases at J; junction bases unmatched: 13. Germline loops: CDR1 LNHDA, CDR2 SQIVND (reference sequence). CDR3 nucleotide sequence: TGTGCCAGCGACCTGGGACAGGGACCTTTTTATGGCTACACCTTC. Its protein is CASDLGQGPFYGYTF.

The gene calls are TRBV5-1 and TRBJ1-2; TRBD1 aligns across 8 bases. Germline lookup yields CDR1 SGHRS and CDR2 YFSETQ. V lost 4 bases to trimming and J lost 8 bases; unmatched junction nucleotides: 10. The CDR3 loop spans 14 amino acids. CDR3 in DNA: TGCGCCAGCAGCCTTCCAGACAGGGGCCACGGCTACACCTTC. Its translation is CASSLPDRGHGYTF.

The chain employs TRBV14 and TRBJ1-3; D ambiguous. V was shortened by 0 bases and J by 0 bases, with 12 bases between the two germline ends. This CDR3 comprises 17 residues. Germline CDR1 reads SGHDN; CDR2 reads FVKESK. The CDR3 sequence: CASSQDVGGSSGNTIYF. The CDR3 region has the DNA TGTGCCAGCAGCCAAGATGTCGGCGGGAGCTCTGGAAACACCATATATTTT.

J is TRBJ2-5 and V is TRBV2; 7 bases map to TRBD2. In germline, CDR1 is SNHLY, CDR2 FYNNEI. The CDR3 extends over 14 amino acids. Losses at the gene ends were 4 bases for V and 5 bases for J; bases not matched to a gene: 7. Written as DNA, the CDR3 is TGTGCCAGCAGTGGGCCACTAGCGACGGAGACCCAGTACTTC. It translates to CASSGPLATETQYF.

The rearrangement links TRBV4-3 to TRBJ1-2; the D is unclear. The V end lost 0 bases, the J end lost 6 bases, and 11 bases lay between the germline ends. Germline lookup yields CDR1 LGHNA and CDR2 YSLEER. This CDR3 contains 14 residues. CDR3 coding DNA: TGCGCCAGCAGCCAAGATAGGCGCGGGAATGGCTACACCTTC. Amino acid sequence: CASSQDRRGNGYTF.